These 32 T cell receptor beta chains were sequenced from one sample in a study of T cells in Graves' hyperthyroidism and ophthalmopathy. There were TCR beta CDR3 regions amplified from RNA transcripts. Initially, a first-round RT-PCR of the TCR CDR3 employed the HTBI primer set. TCRdb processed the multiplex PCR reads anew with MiXCR; each CDR3 protein has one entry. The sample shows roughly 300,000 distinct CDR3 sequences, over 20% of them seen only once. The sample consisted of blood. Receptors were obtained from a woman aged 50 to 60 with Graves' hyperthyroidism.

This clonotype was detected a few times. V gene TRBV5-1 combines with J gene TRBJ2-2; D perhaps matches TRBD2 (6 bases). The CDR3 has 15 residues. The germline CDR1 and CDR2 sequences are SGHRS and YFSETQ. With 8 bases removed from V and 4 bases from J, the gap between germline ends came to 18 bases. The CDR3 region is CASKGGRRATGELFF. DNA of the CDR3: TGCGCCAGTAAGGGCGGCAGGAGGGCCACCGGGGAGCTGTTTTTT.

This clonotype was seen ten or more times. The V and J genes are TRBV20-1 and TRBJ2-3; no clear D. The germline CDR1 and CDR2 sequences are DFQATT and SNEGSKA (reference sequence). The CDR3 contains 12 residues. Trimming left V 8 bases short and J 0 bases short, with 9 bases between. DNA for the CDR3: TGCAGTACTTCGACCAGCACAGATACGCAGTATTTT. As protein: CSTSTSTDTQYF.

There are a few counts of this clonotype. The chain carries TRBV7-3 and TRBJ2-2; D is possibly TRBD2 (6 bases). The CDR3 loop spans 12 amino acids. Germline V lookup: CDR1 SGHTA, CDR2 FQGTGA. Trimming cost V 10 bases and J 8 bases, with 14 bases left between them. The CDR3 sequence: CATHGGRGELFF. CDR3 in DNA: TGTGCCACCCACGGGGGTCGGGGGGAGCTGTTTTTT. Drawing the rest from reference TRBV7-3 and TRBJ2-2, the complete variable domain is GAGVSQTPSNKVTEKGKYVELRCDPISGHTALYWYRQSLGQGPEFLIYFQGTGAADDSGLPNDRFFAVRPEGSVSTLKIQRTERGDSAVYLCATHGGRGELFFGEGSRLTVL.

The rearrangement uses TRBV3-1 and TRBJ1-1, with D hard to call. Trimming shortened V by 3 bases and J by 0 bases, and 23 bases separated the two germline ends. The CDR3 has 19 residues. Germline CDR1 LGHDT, CDR2 YNNKEL (reference sequence). The CDR3 sequence is CASSQRDGRSFPMNTEAFF. In DNA, the CDR3 is TGTGCCAGCAGCCAGAGGGATGGCAGGTCCTTCCCGATGAACACTGAAGCTTTCTTT.

V is TRBV7-3 and J is TRBJ2-7; D remains ambiguous. This CDR3 comprises 13 residues. Per germline, CDR1 SGHTA and CDR2 FQGTGA. Trimming left V 2 bases short and J 6 bases short, with 11 bases between. This CDR3 reads CASSLGSTGEQYF. The CDR3 nucleotides read TGTGCCAGCAGCTTAGGATCTACCGGCGAGCAGTACTTC.

Turning to this clonotype: This may be a read error: a much more frequent sequence differs by one nucleotide. This chain links TRBV5-1 with TRBJ2-2; TRBD2 agrees at 12 bases. Looked up from germline, CDR1 is SGHRS and CDR2 is YFSETQ. The CDR3 sequence is 17 residues long. The CDR3 here is CASKELAGGPNTGGLFF. CDR3 sequence (DNA): TGCGCCAGCAAAGAACTAGCGGGAGGACCGAACACCGGGGGGCTGTTTTTT.

The V gene is TRBV7-8, the J gene TRBJ2-7; 13 bases line up with TRBD2. The V segment lost 1 base and the J segment 5 bases; nucleotides outside the gene matches: 5. The germline V gene has CDR1 SGHVS and CDR2 FQNEAQ. The CDR3 is 16 residues long. The DNA of the CDR3 is TGTGCCAGCAGCTTAGTGATGGGACTAGCGGGGAACGAGCAGTACTTC. Translated, it gives CASSLVMGLAGNEQYF. Together with reference TRBV7-8 and TRBJ2-7, the CDR3 gives the full variable domain: GAGVSQSPRYKVAKRGQDVALRCDPISGHVSLFWYQQALGQGPEFLTYFQNEAQLDKSGLPSDRFFAERPEGSVSTLKIQRTQQEDSAVYLCASSLVMGLAGNEQYFGPGTRLTVT.

This clonotype has a count of ten or more. V is TRBV7-9 and J is TRBJ2-1; 8 bases are shared with TRBD1. CDR1 SEHNR and CDR2 FQNEAQ come from the germline V gene (reference sequence). Losses at the gene ends were 6 bases for V and 7 bases for J; bases not matched to a gene: 8. This CDR3 has 14 residues. CDR3 coding DNA: TGTGCCAGCAGAGTCGACAGGGACAGGAATGAGCAGTTCTTC. It specifies CASRVDRDRNEQFF.

This clonotype was detected ten times or more. This CDR3 is CASSFSGMNTEAFF. DNA of the CDR3: TGTGCCAGCAGCTTTTCCGGCATGAACACTGAAGCTTTCTTT. This rearrangement joins TRBV11-2 to TRBJ1-1; no clear D. Trimming removed 3 bases at V and 0 bases at J, with 8 bases between. Germline-derived CDR1 and CDR2 are SGHAT and FQNNGV. This CDR3 has 14 residues.

The rearrangement joins TRBV29-1 to TRBJ2-7; D gene ambiguous. Trimming took 4 bases from V and 1 from J, leaving 8 bases between them. The CDR3 is 12 amino acids. Germline V gene data show CDR1 as SQVTM and CDR2 as ANQGSEA. The DNA of the CDR3 is TGCAGCGTTGTGTCCGTTTCCTACGAGCAGTACTTC. Translation gives CSVVSVSYEQYF.

This clonotype has at least ten counts. The chain combines TRBV5-1 with TRBJ1-2; D uncertain. Trimming took 0 bases from V and 7 from J, leaving 13 bases between them. Germline CDR1 and CDR2: SGHRS and YFSETQ. This CDR3 region has 14 residues. The CDR3 is CASSLVAAAPGYTF. The CDR3 DNA follows: TGCGCCAGCAGCTTGGTGGCGGCGGCCCCTGGCTACACCTTC.

As for this clonotype: A much larger clone is a single base away; this may be a read error. The chain combines TRBV20-1 with TRBJ2-7; TRBD2 aligns across 11 bases. The V gene end was trimmed by 1 base and the J gene end by 3 bases; junction bases not matched to a gene: 2. Germline V lookup: CDR1 DFQATT, CDR2 SNEGSKA (reference sequence). The CDR3 consists of 14 residues. CDR3 sequence: CSARGLAGGYEQYF. The CDR3 DNA is TGCAGTGCTAGAGGCCTAGCGGGGGGCTACGAGCAGTACTTC.

This clonotype appeared a few times. The chain carries TRBV6-1 and TRBJ2-3; D gene ambiguous. V dropped 6 bases and J dropped 0 bases, with 13 bases sitting between them. Germline V gives CDR1 MNHNS, CDR2 SASEGT. This CDR3 is built from 15 residues. The CDR3 bases are TGTGCCAGCAGCGCCGAGAGCAGAAGCACAGATACGCAGTATTTT. Protein sequence: CASSAESRSTDTQYF.

The chain couples TRBV2 to TRBJ2-5; D remains unclear. The CDR3 spans 13 residues. Germline assignment: CDR1 SNHLY and CDR2 FYNNEI. Trimming left V 4 bases short and J 5 bases short, with 11 bases between. The CDR3 DNA is TGTGCCAGCAGTGTTTCTAGTTGGGAGACCCAGTACTTC. Translation gives CASSVSSWETQYF.

This clonotype was recorded many times. The rearrangement uses TRBV5-1 and TRBJ1-1; maybe TRBD1 (5 bases). Trimming shortened V by 3 bases and J by 1 base, and 16 bases separated the two germline ends. In germline, CDR1 is SGHRS, CDR2 YFSETQ. This CDR3 is built from 16 residues. CDR3 sequence: CASSSGRGSPNTEAFF. The DNA for the CDR3 is TGCGCCAGCAGCTCGGGAAGGGGATCCCCGAACACTGAAGCTTTCTTT.

Many counts were recorded for this clonotype. J is TRBJ2-7 and V is TRBV7-8, with D tentatively TRBD2 (6 bases). The germline gives CDR1 SGHVS, CDR2 FQNEAQ. With 5 bases removed from V and 0 bases from J, the gap between germline ends came to 17 bases. This CDR3 has 16 residues. The chain's CDR3 is CASSPELAGFSYEQYF. CDR3 DNA: TGTGCCAGCAGCCCGGAATTGGCGGGGTTCTCCTACGAGCAGTACTTC.

This clonotype was seen a few times. The rearrangement joins TRBV5-1 to TRBJ2-2; 10 bases are shared with TRBD2. The germline gives CDR1 SGHRS, CDR2 YFSETQ. V trimming: 2 bases; J trimming: 6 bases; junction bases outside the gene matches: 4. The CDR3 covers 15 residues. The CDR3, as DNA: TGCGCCAGCAGCTTCAGGCTAGCGGGGGCCGGGGAGCTGTTTTTT. Translated, it gives CASSFRLAGAGELFF.

Details on this clonotype: This may be a read error: a much more frequent sequence differs by one nucleotide. This sequence joins TRBV11-2 and TRBJ1-2; D unresolved. The CDR3 has 11 amino acids. Germline V lookup: CDR1 SGHAT, CDR2 FQNNGV. The V end was cut by 10 bases, the J end by 4 bases, with 10 bases between. The CDR3 DNA reads TGTGCCACCGGTTTCGCCTATGGCTACACCTTC. Protein: CATGFAYGYTF. The variable domain in full, with the rest retrieved from reference TRBV11-2 and TRBJ1-2, is EAGVAQSPRYKIIEKRQSVAFWCNPISGHATLYWYQQILGQGPKLLIQFQNNGVVDDSQLPKDRFSAERLKGVDSTLKIQPAKLEDSAVYLCATGFAYGYTFGSGTRLTVV.

This clonotype appeared a few times. This CDR3 is CASSVEGLAGGLDNEQFF. The DNA of the CDR3 is TGTGCCAGCAGCGTAGAAGGACTAGCGGGAGGGCTGGACAATGAGCAGTTCTTC. The rearrangement links TRBV9 to TRBJ2-1; 15 nucleotides agree with TRBD2. Unmatched junction bases numbered 6, after V lost 0 bases and J lost 5 bases. The CDR3 contains 18 residues. Germline V CDR1 and CDR2: SGDLS, YYNGEE. The full variable domain, rest sourced from reference TRBV9 and TRBJ2-1, is DSGVTQTPKHLITATGQRVTLRCSPRSGDLSVYWYQQSLDQGLQFLIQYYNGEERAKGNILERFSAQQFPDLHSELNLSSLELGDSALYFCASSVEGLAGGLDNEQFFGPGTRLTVL.

The J gene is TRBJ2-1, the V gene TRBV25-1, with D perhaps assigned TRBD1 or TRBD2 (5 bases each). The germline gives CDR1 MGHDK, CDR2 SYGVNS. The CDR3 has 16 residues. The V gene lost 5 bases and the J gene lost 2 bases, with 16 bases spanning the gap. CDR3 sequence: CASSPHGDETYNEQFF. The DNA for the CDR3 is TGTGCCAGCAGTCCCCATGGGGACGAAACCTACAATGAGCAGTTCTTC.

This clonotype showed up many times. The CDR3 DNA reads as TGCGCCAGCAGCTTGGGAGACACAGGGTCTAGTCGCTACACCTTC. Its protein is CASSLGDTGSSRYTF. The rearrangement uses TRBV5-1 and TRBJ1-2; weak D call: TRBD1 (6 bases). The V gene's germline CDR1 is SGHRS and CDR2 YFSETQ. V dropped 0 bases and J dropped 9 bases, with 18 bases sitting between them. This CDR3 spans 15 amino acids.

This sequence joins TRBV5-1 and TRBJ2-1, with 13 bases aligning to TRBD2. Germline assignment: CDR1 SGHRS and CDR2 YFSETQ. The CDR3 has 17 amino acids. J gave up 4 bases and V 4 bases, and 8 bases lay outside the gene matches. Here the CDR3 reads CASSLGLAGEKYNEQFF. For the CDR3, the DNA is TGCGCCAGCAGCCTAGGACTAGCGGGAGAGAAATACAATGAGCAGTTCTTC.

This clonotype was recorded many times. This chain links TRBV20-1 with TRBJ1-2, with D perhaps TRBD1 (6 bases). The germline V and J ends were trimmed by 6 bases and 4 bases, with 9 bases remaining between them. Germline V lookup: CDR1 DFQATT, CDR2 SNEGSKA (reference sequence). This CDR3 is built from 11 residues. The CDR3 sequence is CSAGDIYGYTF. The CDR3 DNA sequence: TGCAGTGCCGGGGACATCTATGGCTACACCTTC.

At least ten counts were recorded for this clonotype. V and J are TRBV7-6 and TRBJ2-3, with D uncertain. Germline V gives CDR1 SGHVS, CDR2 FNYEAQ. V lost 0 bases and J lost 8, with 6 bases in between. The CDR3 has 12 amino acids. DNA for the CDR3: TGTGCCAGCAGCTTAGCCTCTGGTACGCAGTATTTT. It encodes CASSLASGTQYF.

Ten or more counts support this clonotype. V gene TRBV18 combines with J gene TRBJ2-7; 11 positions match TRBD1. With 3 bases clipped from V and 6 bases from J, the junction kept 10 bases outside the gene matches. Germline V gene data show CDR1 as KGHSH and CDR2 as LQKENI. The CDR3 loop spans 16 amino acids. In nucleotides, the CDR3 is TGTGCCAGCTCACCGACCGGACAGGGGGCGTCTGGCGAGCAGTACTTC. Its protein product is CASSPTGQGASGEQYF.

This clonotype was recorded many times. The chain links TRBV3-1 to TRBJ1-3, with D uncertain. Germline CDR1 is LGHDT and CDR2 is YNNKEL (reference sequence). V was pared by 1 base and J by 3 bases, with 10 bases between. This CDR3 is 15 amino acids long. The chain's CDR3 is CASSQVAGYGNTIYF. CDR3 nucleotide sequence: TGTGCCAGCAGCCAAGTAGCGGGGTATGGAAACACCATATATTTT. The whole variable domain, filled in from reference TRBV3-1 and TRBJ1-3, reads DTAVSQTPKYLVTQMGNDKSIKCEQNLGHDTMYWYKQDSKKFLKIMFSYNNKELIINETVPNRFSPKSPDKAHLNLHINSLELGDSAVYFCASSQVAGYGNTIYFGEGSWLTVV.

This clonotype is a singleton in its sample. A much larger clone differs from this one at a single base, so this may be a read error. The rearrangement joins TRBV6-1 to TRBJ2-5; 10 nucleotides agree with TRBD1. The ends lost 5 bases at V and 5 bases at J; junction bases unmatched: 17. Germline V CDR1 and CDR2: MNHNS, SASEGT. The CDR3 totals 18 residues. The CDR3 nucleotides read TGTGCCAGCAGTAGACGGATCAGTCAGGGACAGGGGTTGGAGACCCAGTACTTC. This sequence encodes CASSRRISQGQGLETQYF.

There are a few counts of this clonotype. The CDR3 loop is CASSTLRQSTDTQYF. In DNA, the CDR3 is TGTGCCAGCAGCACCCTCAGACAGAGCACAGATACGCAGTATTTT. The chain couples TRBV7-9 to TRBJ2-3; D is possibly TRBD1 (5 bases). Germline V gene lookup returns CDR1 SEHNR and CDR2 FQNEAQ (reference sequence). V was clipped by 5 bases and J by 0 bases, with 12 bases between them. CDR3 length equals 15 residues. Full variable domain (remainder filled in from reference TRBV7-9 and TRBJ2-3): DTGVSQNPRHKITKRGQNVTFRCDPISEHNRLYWYRQTLGQGPEFLTYFQNEAQLEKSRLLSDRFSAERPKGSFSTLEIQRTEQGDSAMYLCASSTLRQSTDTQYFGPGTRLTVL.

Details on this clonotype: This sequence may be a read error, since a much larger clone differs from it by one base. The J gene is TRBJ2-7, the V gene TRBV28, with 8 positions matching TRBD1. The germline V gene has CDR1 MDHEN and CDR2 SYDVKM. The CDR3 is 19 amino acids. CDR3 sequence: CASSSFDPPGTGISHEQYF. The CDR3 region has the DNA TGTGCCAGCAGTTCCTTCGATCCCCCCGGGACAGGTATCTCCCACGAGCAGTACTTC.

There are a few counts of this clonotype. The chain combines TRBV4-1 with TRBJ1-2; D unresolved. The ends were cut back, 0 bases at V and 8 bases at J, with 13 bases in the middle. Germline V CDR1 and CDR2: MGHRA, YSYEKL. CDR3 length equals 14 residues. Here the CDR3 reads CASSQDGRERGYTF. In DNA, the CDR3 is TGCGCCAGCAGCCAAGATGGGAGAGAGAGGGGCTACACCTTC.

In this sample, this clonotype turned up many times. This chain uses TRBV7-2 with TRBJ2-2; tentatively, D is TRBD1 (5 bases). Germline V gene lookup returns CDR1 SGHTA and CDR2 FQGNSA. V dropped 3 bases and J dropped 0 bases, with 8 bases sitting between them. The CDR3 totals 15 residues. In DNA form, the CDR3 reads TGTGCCAGCAGCTTCAGGACATCGAACACCGGGGAGCTGTTTTTT. Amino acids: CASSFRTSNTGELFF.

The rearrangement uses TRBV7-8 and TRBJ2-1; 10 nucleotides agree with TRBD2. J lost 5 bases, V lost 0 bases, and 10 bases had no gene match. Germline CDR1 SGHVS, CDR2 FQNEAQ. The CDR3 has 18 residues. The CDR3 DNA follows: TGTGCCAGCAGCTTAGCGCGGCTAGCGGGAGTAAGTGACAATGAGCAGTTCTTC. Its protein product is CASSLARLAGVSDNEQFF.